The present T cell receptor (beta chain) was sequenced within a study of early T cells in non-severe SARS-CoV-2 infection. This CDR3 spans 15 amino acids. CDR1 and CDR2 from the germline V gene are SGHRS and YFSETQ. The V end lost 0 bases, the J end lost 0 bases, and 7 bases lay between the germline ends. The library protocol tagged individual cDNA molecules with unique molecular identifiers. TCRdb reprocessed the 5' RACE reads via MiXCR and lists one record per CDR3 protein. Counted here are about 77,000 distinct CDR3 sequences, approximately 9.1% occurring once; the ten biggest clones make up approximately 5%.

Sequencing was carried out using whole blood. The chain links TRBV5-1 to TRBJ2-1, with unresolved D. The clonotype was recovered from an adult who was a healthcare worker with PCR-confirmed SARS-CoV-2 infection or an uninfected control (not recorded which). This CDR3 is CASSLAGYSYNEQFF. CDR3 DNA: TGCGCCAGCAGCTTGGCGGGTTACTCCTACAATGAGCAGTTCTTC.